A selection of T cell receptor beta chains follows, all from one sample in a study of cytomegalovirus exposure and HLA in healthy donors. Using immunoSEQ multiplex PCR, the repertoire was profiled, and TCRdb retains in-frame clones only, with some absent. The table records about 210,000 clones, around 80% of them present only once. Specimen: PBMCs. The receptors derive from a boy aged 10-17 years in good health and CMV-seronegative. Both conserved end residues are part of each CDR3. The order of the fields is V gene, J gene, clone size, D gene, CDR3 DNA, CDR3 protein. The D gene is left open where the match is weak. Some rows have no size entry. The others give once, few or many, or a class for an expanded clone.

>TRBV7-2|TRBJ2-5|-|TRBD2
TGTGCCAGCAGCCAGCGGGGGGTCCAAGAGACCCAGTACTTC
CASSQRGVQETQYF
>TRBV9|TRBJ2-5|-|TRBD1
TGTGCCAGCAGCGTAGCTAAATCGGGACAGGAACAAGAGACCCAGTACTTC
CASSVAKSGQEQETQYF
>TRBV9|TRBJ2-3|-|TRBD2
TGTGCCAGCAGCGTAGGTCTAGCGGGGGCCACAGATACGCAGTATTTT
CASSVGLAGATDTQYF
>TRBV5-1|TRBJ2-3|-|-
TGCGCCAGCAGCCCTGGGGCTGGGACAGATACGCAGTATTTT
CASSPGAGTDTQYF
>TRBV13|TRBJ1-2|-|TRBD1
TGTGCCAGCAGCCGCCGTCCCGGGACAGGGTCCGGGGGCGGCTACACCTTC
CASSRRPGTGSGGGYTF
>TRBV9|TRBJ2-2|-|-
TGTGCCAGCAGCGTCCAACTAGGGGAGCTGTTTTTT
CASSVQLGELFF
>TRBV11-3|TRBJ1-1|-|-
TGTGCCAGCAGCCAGCCCGGGAGACTAGCTGAAGCTTTCTTT
CASSQPGRLAEAFF
>TRBV4-1|TRBJ1-5|once|-
TGCGCCAGCAGCCCTCCGGGGGGTAGCAATCAGCCCCAGCATTTT
CASSPPGGSNQPQHF
>TRBV27|TRBJ1-2|few|-
TGTGCCAGCAGTTTATCCGGAGGGGATGATGGCTACACCTTC
CASSLSGGDDGYTF
>TRBV6-5|TRBJ2-3|-|-
TGTGCCAGCAGTTACTCGACCAGGGCCCCAGATACGCAGTATTTT
CASSYSTRAPDTQYF
>TRBV19|TRBJ2-7|once|-
TGTGCCAGTAGTGCCCCCGGGACACGGAACTACGAGCAGTACTTC
CASSAPGTRNYEQYF
>TRBV25-1|TRBJ2-5|-|-
TGTGCCAGCAGCCCCGGGGAGACCCAGTACTTC
CASSPGETQYF
>TRBV9|TRBJ2-1|-|TRBD2
TGTGCCAGCAGCGGGGATAGCGGGAGGTTCAACAATGAGCAGTTCTTC
CASSGDSGRFNNEQFF
>TRBV25-1|TRBJ2-3|-|-
TGTGCCAGCAGCACGGGAGATACGCAGTATTTT
CASSTGDTQYF
>TRBV2|TRBJ2-7|-|TRBD2
TGTGCCAGCAGTAACCCGGGACTAGCGGTTCGCGAGCAGTACTTC
CASSNPGLAVREQYF
>TRBV4-2|TRBJ2-2|-|TRBD1
TGTGCCAGCAGCCGCCAACCGGACAGGATGAACACCGGGGAGCTGTTTTTT
CASSRQPDRMNTGELFF
>TRBV30|TRBJ2-5|few|-
TGTGCCTGGAGTGTACTTTCCCGGCGACAAGTCGAGACCCAGTACTTC
CAWSVLSRRQVETQYF
>TRBV2|TRBJ2-1|-|TRBD1
TGTGCCAGCGACAGGGGGACTGGTGACAATGAGCAGTTCTTC
CASDRGTGDNEQFF
>TRBV5-4|TRBJ2-3|-|TRBD1
TGTGCCAGCAGCTCCGGACAGGCAACAGATACGCAGTATTTT
CASSSGQATDTQYF
>TRBV14|TRBJ1-2|-|-
TGTGCCAGCAGCCAAAGACAGGACTATGGCTACACCTTC
CASSQRQDYGYTF
>TRBV11-2|TRBJ2-1|few|-
TGTGCCAGCAGTTTTAAGAGTCTGGAGTACAATGAGCAGTTCTTC
CASSFKSLEYNEQFF
>TRBV5-1|TRBJ1-4|-|TRBD1
TGCGCCAGCAGCTTTGGACAGGCCGGGGAAAAACTGTTTTTT
CASSFGQAGEKLFF
>TRBV19|TRBJ2-3|-|-
TGTGCCAGTAGCCGGGTTCTTTCAACGTTCGCAGATACGCAGTATTTT
CASSRVLSTFADTQYF
>TRBV15|TRBJ1-1|-|-
TGTGCCACCAGCAGAGATCTGGCAGGGTTTAGGACTGAAGCTTTCTTT
CATSRDLAGFRTEAFF